This TCR beta chain was identified during a study of T cells after yellow fever vaccination (dated by TCRdb to about 2019). Some background on the complete study: The SMART-Seq v4 Ultra Low Input RNA kit was used to prepare libraries from fractions with low cell numbers. Two healthy male donors made up the cohort, one aged 18 to 29 years and the other aged 30 to 40 years. Bulk PBMC replicates and cell subsets were isolated from blood drawn at multiple timepoints before and after both primary and secondary immunization. To follow T-cell clones before and after primary and booster YFV17D yellow fever vaccination, bulk TCR alpha and beta repertoires were sequenced over time.

What this sample's treatment or condition label stands for: live attenuated yellow fever vaccine strain. PBMCs were isolated from peripheral blood using a standard Ficoll-Paque protocol. Dynabeads CD4 and CD8 positive selection kits were used to isolate the CD4 and CD8 T-cell fractions. TriZol was used to extract RNA from bulk PBMCs, CD4 and CD8 fractions, and dextramer-positive and dextramer-negative fractions. This clonotype has at least ten counts. What this receptor recognizes is not known. Base qualities are not recorded, but no much larger clone differs from it by a single base. Its CDR3 holds 15 amino acids, cysteine through phenylalanine. Of the read, only the CDR3 DNA is kept; its 45 bases are in frame from base 1. Trimming costs V 1 base and J 6 bases, and their ends lie 12 bases apart. CDR1 and CDR2, per the germline V gene (reference sequence), are MNHEY and SMNVEV. Synthesis of TCR cDNA relied on 5'RACE template switching, a step that introduced a universal primer site along with unique molecular identifiers. cDNA synthesis was primed from both the TCR alpha and TCR beta constant segments. Two PCR steps were used to amplify libraries, with sample barcodes and sequencing adapters being added in the second step. Sequencing of libraries was done on Illumina HiSeq 2500 (2x100 bp) or NovaSeq (2x150 bp). From the authors' description of their analysis: MIGEC handled demultiplexing of reads and collapsing into UMI consensus sequences, while MiXCR performed V(D)J alignment. Vaccine-responding clonotypes were defined with edgeR using replicate PBMC samples, requiring FDR below 0.01 and a log2 fold change above 5 up to day 15. Each bulk clonotype received a CD4 or CD8 identity based on whether the sequenced CD4 or CD8 repertoire contained that clonotype at higher abundance. The public reads were reprocessed in TCRdb via fastp at Q25 and MiXCR, keeping in-frame beta chains. CDR3 protein duplicates are merged, each entry listing the most common genes and DNA. TCRdb assigned the V and J calls; the authors' analysis was not used. The table for this sample lists 50,000 or so distinct CDR3 sequences; 7.4% of them were counted only once. The ten largest clones add up to around 28% of the sample.

Points the paper makes about the study in general: Because abundant contaminating clonotypes from the bulk population could be contained in FACS-sorted repertoires, computational filtering was required. Compared with the primary T-cell response, the secondary T-cell response was faster but weaker, reaching its peak on day 5 rather than on day 15. A small fraction of clonotypes showed up in both the CD4 and CD8 compartments, probably as a result of convergent recombination. The study included only two donors, which limits how far the findings can be generalized. Most clones expanded after primary vaccination (around 96% of CD4 and roughly 88% of CD8) were re-detected after the booster, suggesting that broad memory maintenance occurred.

The TCR originated in a man between 18 and 29 years old who received the YFV17D yellow fever vaccine. Sequenced material: CD8+ T cells sorted from PBMCs, taken less than 18 days after the first yellow fever vaccination. Recombination linked TRBV27 to TRBJ2-2; the D gene is unclear. CDR3 loop: CASSLFLGMPGELFF. The nucleotide sequence is given as TGTGCCAGCAGTTTATTCTTGGGAATGCCCGGGGAGCTGTTTTTT.